Listed here are 22 T cell receptor beta chains from one sample, sequenced in a study of cytomegalovirus exposure and HLA in healthy donors. Some clones are missing from TCRdb's copy, which holds only in-frame ones; the method was immunoSEQ multiplex PCR. The sample lists 150,000 to 200,000 clones, under 95% occurring once. The sample was PBMCs. Receptor source: a woman aged 18-29 years in good health and CMV-seropositive.

The gene calls are TRBV5-1 and TRBJ2-3; the match to TRBD1 covers 11 bases. The CDR3 is 16 residues long. CDR1 SGHRS and CDR2 YFSETQ come from the germline V gene. Trimming cost V 4 bases and J 4 bases; bases outside gene matches: 8. The CDR3 DNA sequence: TGCGCCAGCAGCCTTCGGACAGGGGGCATGGCAGATACGCAGTATTTT. Protein: CASSLRTGGMADTQYF.

This chain uses TRBV18 with TRBJ1-2, with D perhaps TRBD1 (5 bases). Trimming left V 6 bases short and J 6 bases short, with 14 bases between. The length of the CDR3 is 13 residues. CDR1 KGHSH and CDR2 LQKENI come from the germline V gene. The chain's CDR3 is CASSRGGFNGYTF. For the CDR3, the DNA is TGTGCCAGCTCCCGCGGGGGATTTAATGGCTACACCTTC.

V and J are TRBV5-6 and TRBJ2-1; 7 bases align to TRBD2. V lost 4 bases to trimming and J lost 8 bases; unmatched junction nucleotides: 12. Germline V CDR1 and CDR2: SGHDT, YYEEEE. This CDR3 has 15 residues. The CDR3 coding sequence is TGTGCCAGCAGCGTCCTCGGGACTATTGGGGATGAGCAGTTCTTC. This gives the protein CASSVLGTIGDEQFF.

This clone was seen a few times. The chain joins TRBV4-2 to TRBJ2-3; TRBD2 matches 11 bases. CDR3 size: 16 residues. V lost 2 bases to trimming and J lost 4 bases; unmatched junction nucleotides: 5. CDR1 is LGHNA and CDR2 is YNFKEQ in the germline V gene. CDR3 DNA: TGTGCCAGCAGCCAAACTAGTAGCGGGGGGGCAGATACGCAGTATTTT. Amino acids: CASSQTSSGGADTQYF.

The rearrangement links TRBV6-5 to TRBJ2-3; the D gene is possibly TRBD2 (5 bases). Trimming left V 0 bases short and J 2 bases short, with 9 bases between. Per germline, CDR1 MNHEY and CDR2 SVGAGI. The CDR3 totals 15 residues. The CDR3 region is CASSYSRGITDTQYF. In DNA form, the CDR3 reads TGTGCCAGCAGTTACTCCCGGGGAATCACAGATACGCAGTATTTT.

The chain uses TRBV5-1 and TRBJ2-7; 7 bases fit TRBD2. Per the germline V gene, CDR1 is SGHRS and CDR2 is YFSETQ. The ends lost 3 bases at V and 5 bases at J; junction bases unmatched: 5. This CDR3 comprises 13 residues. The CDR3: CASSWGGIDEQYF. CDR3 bases: TGCGCCAGCAGCTGGGGAGGGATTGACGAGCAGTACTTC.

The V call is TRBV11-2, the J call TRBJ1-4, with 8 bases matching TRBD1. The CDR3 sequence is 16 residues long. Germline CDR1 SGHAT, CDR2 FQNNGV. V was clipped by 1 base and J by 3 bases; unmatched bases: 4. CDR3 sequence: CASSLAYRGSNEKLFF. Written as DNA, the CDR3 is TGTGCCAGCAGCTTAGCATACAGGGGGTCTAATGAAAAACTGTTTTTT.

This chain links TRBV5-8 with TRBJ1-2; D perhaps matches TRBD1 (6 bases). The CDR3 length is 16 residues. Trimming removed 3 bases at V and 4 bases at J, with 19 bases between. CDR1 is SGHTS and CDR2 is YDEGEE in the germline V gene. CDR3 protein: CASSWEGGRGSYGYTF. The CDR3 DNA is TGTGCCAGCAGCTGGGAGGGGGGGCGCGGCAGCTATGGCTACACCTTC.

This clone was seen a single time. The chain has TRBV5-1 and TRBJ1-2; 8 nucleotides agree with TRBD1. Germline CDR1 and CDR2: SGHRS and YFSETQ. CDR3 length: 14 amino acids. V lost 7 bases and J lost 6; bases outside the gene matches: 11. The CDR3 is CASGVWDRPDGYTF. Here the CDR3 DNA reads TGCGCCAGCGGCGTTTGGGACAGGCCCGATGGCTACACCTTC.

The chain is built from TRBV4-3 and TRBJ2-2; no clear D. This CDR3 contains 12 residues. Germline lookup yields CDR1 LGHNA and CDR2 YSLEER. Trimming took off 0 bases at V and 7 bases at J, with 3 bases between the two ends. CDR3 bases: TGCGCCAGCAGCCAAGATCTCGGGGAGCTGTTTTTT. Translating gives CASSQDLGELFF.

This chain joins TRBV6-5 and TRBJ2-5, with 12 bases that match TRBD1. From germline, CDR1 is MNHEY and CDR2 SVGAGI. The CDR3 totals 15 residues. J gave up 5 bases and V 4 bases, and 5 bases lay outside the gene matches. This CDR3 is CASSFGTGGPETQYF. In nucleotides, the CDR3 is TGTGCCAGCAGTTTCGGGACAGGGGGCCCTGAGACCCAGTACTTC.

J is TRBJ1-2 and V is TRBV27; 10 bases match TRBD1. The length of the CDR3 is 12 residues. From germline, CDR1 is MNHEY and CDR2 SMNVEV (reference sequence). The V gene end was trimmed by 6 bases and the J gene end by 8 bases; junction bases not matched to a gene: 3. The CDR3 reads CASRTGGKGYTF. CDR3 nucleotide sequence: TGTGCCAGCAGGACAGGGGGCAAGGGCTACACCTTC.

The chain uses TRBV5-6 and TRBJ2-2; 9 bases are a match to TRBD1. The CDR3 is 16 residues long. Per germline, CDR1 SGHDT and CDR2 YYEEEE. V was pared by 5 bases and J by 4 bases, with 9 bases of the junction left unmatched. The CDR3 region is CASSPDRGSSTGELFF. DNA of the CDR3: TGTGCCAGCAGTCCTGACAGGGGGAGTTCCACCGGGGAGCTGTTTTTT.

The chain has TRBV7-3 and TRBJ2-1, with a tentative D call TRBD1 (5 bases). CDR3 length equals 14 residues. Germline V gene sequence: CDR1 SGHTA, CDR2 FQGTGA. V lost 5 bases to trimming and J lost 5 bases, with 13 bases between them. The CDR3 coding sequence is TGTGCCAGCAGCCTTGGGGCCAGCAACAATGAGCAGTTCTTC. It specifies CASSLGASNNEQFF. Filled out from reference TRBV7-3 and TRBJ2-1, the complete variable domain reads GAGVSQTPSNKVTEKGKYVELRCDPISGHTALYWYRQSLGQGPEFLIYFQGTGAADDSGLPNDRFFAVRPEGSVSTLKIQRTERGDSAVYLCASSLGASNNEQFFGPGTRLTVL.

This clone was detected only once. The chain uses TRBV7-2 and TRBJ2-3; TRBD1 aligns across 7 bases. Trimming cost V 2 bases and J 3 bases; bases outside gene matches: 8. Germline loops: CDR1 SGHTA, CDR2 FQGNSA. The CDR3 is 16 amino acids. CDR3 sequence reads: CASSLLTGARTDTQYF. CDR3 DNA: TGTGCCAGCAGCTTATTAACAGGGGCAAGGACAGATACGCAGTATTTT.

The CDR3 reads CASSLVRGYGDTEAFF. The CDR3 coding sequence is TGTGCCAGCAGCTTAGTCAGAGGGTATGGAGACACTGAAGCTTTCTTT. V is TRBV7-2 and J is TRBJ1-1; D unclear. Trimming pared 1 base from V and 3 bases from J, leaving 15 bases between. Germline loops: CDR1 SGHTA, CDR2 FQGNSA. This CDR3 has 16 residues.

This clone was picked up a small number of times. J is TRBJ1-2 and V is TRBV19, with a weak D call TRBD1 (5 bases). Germline V gene sequence: CDR1 LNHDA, CDR2 SQIVND (reference sequence). The CDR3 contains 14 residues. V was shortened by 6 bases and J by 0 bases, with 11 bases between the two germline ends. The CDR3: CASRIQGPNYGYTF. CDR3 DNA sequence: TGTGCCAGTAGGATCCAGGGTCCTAACTATGGCTACACCTTC.

The V gene is TRBV11-2, the J gene TRBJ2-1; TRBD2 agrees at 9 bases. V dropped 1 base and J dropped 7; count of bases not matched to a gene: 5. The germline CDR1 and CDR2 sequences are SGHAT and FQNNGV. The CDR3 spans 15 residues. CDR3 region: CASSLVAGVGNEQFF. Written as DNA, the CDR3 is TGTGCCAGCAGCTTAGTAGCGGGGGTCGGAAATGAGCAGTTCTTC.

The rearrangement joins TRBV13 to TRBJ2-1; 10 bases are shared with TRBD1. The CDR3 sequence is 16 residues long. Losses at the gene ends were 2 bases for V and 8 bases for J; bases not matched to a gene: 9. The V gene's germline CDR1 is PRHDT and CDR2 FYEKMQ (reference sequence). CDR3 protein: CASSLRGTGALDEQFF. In DNA form, the CDR3 reads TGTGCCAGCAGCTTAAGGGGGACAGGGGCGTTGGATGAGCAGTTCTTC. Drawing the rest from reference TRBV13 and TRBJ2-1, the complete variable domain is AAGVIQSPRHLIKEKRETATLKCYPIPRHDTVYWYQQGPGQDPQFLISFYEKMQSDKGSIPDRFSAQQFSDYHSELNMSSLELGDSALYFCASSLRGTGALDEQFFGPGTRLTVL.

The chain carries TRBV5-5 and TRBJ2-7; 7 nucleotides match TRBD1. The germline V gene encodes CDR1 SGHKS and CDR2 YYEKEE (reference sequence). The CDR3 totals 15 residues. V was pared by 4 bases and J by 1 base, with 8 bases of the junction left unmatched. CDR3 DNA: TGTGCCAGCAGCCATGATGGACAGGCTTCCTACGAGCAGTACTTC. Encoded protein: CASSHDGQASYEQYF.

The genes are TRBV5-1 and TRBJ2-7; 9 nucleotides agree with TRBD1. V lost 3 bases and J lost 4; bases outside the gene matches: 5. Germline-derived CDR1 and CDR2 are SGHRS and YFSETQ. CDR3 length: 14 amino acids. The CDR3 is CASSSGQGRYEQYF. Written as DNA, the CDR3 is TGCGCCAGCAGCTCGGGACAGGGTAGATACGAGCAGTACTTC.

The chain is built from TRBV19 and TRBJ1-2, with D perhaps matching TRBD1 (6 bases). The CDR3 sequence is 15 residues long. CDR1 is LNHDA, CDR2 SQIVND, per germline (reference sequence). V lost 10 bases and J lost 4, with 22 bases in between. The CDR3 bases are TGTGCCACCGCCCCGACGGGGGGCGCGGGCTATGGCTACACCTTC. This encodes CATAPTGGAGYGYTF.